Listed below are T cell receptor beta chains from one sample, sequenced in a study of human T cells and chemical hapten exposure. Each CDR3 protein is one row after TCRdb ran MiXCR on the RACE reads. The table includes under 100,000 distinct CDR3 sequences, about 10% detected once. Sequenced material: whole blood, taken in connection with sensitization to the hapten diphenylcyclopropenone (DPC). The receptors here all came from a woman aged 50 to 60 with alopecia areata. Some clones in this sample may be carry-over from other donors' samples. CDR3s include the opening cysteine and the closing phenylalanine or tryptophan. Size values are once, few and many counts, or a class for expanded clones, and some rows have none.

abundance | j_gene | v_gene | CDR3aa
few | TRBJ2-3 | TRBV7-2 | CASSLGKLAVADTQYF
few | TRBJ1-6 | TRBV3-1 | CASSQVTETLKNNSPLHF
few | TRBJ2-1 | TRBV27 | CARTWQGGNEQFF
many | TRBJ1-5 | TRBV12-3/TRBV12-4 | CASSLSRGLQPQHF
few | TRBJ2-5 | TRBV28 | CASSLSTETQYF
NA | TRBJ1-2 | TRBV6-5 | CASSYNRGDYGYTF
few | TRBJ2-3 | TRBV3-1 | CASSSAGTDTQYF
NA | TRBJ2-7 | TRBV27 | CASSPGWGGSSYEQYF
many | TRBJ2-5 | TRBV29-1 | CSVEQWIGETQYF
NA | TRBJ2-6 | TRBV7-2 | CASSLRVSDSGANVLTF
many | TRBJ2-1 | TRBV7-9 | CASSSARTDNEQFF
many | TRBJ2-3 | TRBV5-1 | CASSLADADTQYF
many | TRBJ2-3 | TRBV29-1 | CSVGASGRSDTQYF
many | TRBJ2-3 | TRBV7-8 | CASSLQPSGRADTQYF
many | TRBJ2-1 | TRBV29-1 | CSVGWLAGSYNEQFF
many | TRBJ2-7 | TRBV25-1 | CASSGGDEQYF
many | TRBJ2-7 | TRBV4-1 | CASSQPHLTSGRAPSYEQYF
few | TRBJ2-7 | TRBV6-5 | CASSYGGGAYEQYF
many | TRBJ1-5 | TRBV20-1 | CSARRDTYSNQPQHF
NA | TRBJ1-1 | TRBV2 | CASREGPEAFF
few | TRBJ2-3 | TRBV2 | CASSRLGSSTDTQYF
few | TRBJ2-2 | TRBV18 | CASSPPFASPTGELFF
few | TRBJ1-4 | TRBV11-3 | CASSLAGDREELGTNEKLFF
NA | TRBJ2-5 | TRBV19 | CASSIGSGQETQYF
few | TRBJ2-7 | TRBV2 | CASSEAATVQYF
few | TRBJ2-3 | TRBV27 | CATLPWSGGTDTQYF
NA | TRBJ1-1 | TRBV10-3 | CAISENVLLQGAGTEAFF
NA | TRBJ2-3 | TRBV20-1 | CSASASGVSTDTQYF
few | TRBJ1-6 | TRBV6-5 | CASSYKSRSPLHF
few | TRBJ2-7 | TRBV10-3 | CAISDSALPGTSYEQYF
many | TRBJ2-5 | TRBV14 | CASRKGQSWQETQYF
many | TRBJ2-1 | TRBV12-3/TRBV12-4 | CASRGTSKGEQFF
few | TRBJ1-1 | TRBV28 | CASSSTPEAFF
few | TRBJ2-7 | TRBV27 | CASSFSLAGPYEQYF
many | TRBJ1-1 | TRBV4-1 | CASSQQIGDAGNTEAFF
few | TRBJ2-3 | TRBV2 | CASTYRSTSTDTQYF
few | TRBJ2-7 | TRBV18 | CASSPFTGTGGSSYEQYF
few | TRBJ2-2 | TRBV7-6 | CASGGEGGTGELFF
NA | TRBJ1-5 | TRBV4-3 | CASSQDIFFNQPQHF
NA | TRBJ2-1 | TRBV11-3 | CASSSGGKRGAREQFF
NA | TRBJ2-7 | TRBV13 | CASSYRTPSGAEQYF
many | TRBJ1-1 | TRBV12-3/TRBV12-4 | CASSLGPDGNTEAFF
NA | TRBJ2-5 | TRBV7-2 | CASSRTAHQETQYF
few | TRBJ1-1 | TRBV7-2 | CASSPTGADGEAFF
NA | TRBJ2-7 | TRBV18 | CASSPAGTNLGYEQYF
many | TRBJ2-7 | TRBV30 | CAWTNPYEQYF
few | TRBJ2-6 | TRBV18 | CASSQGQSSGANVLTF
few | TRBJ1-1 | TRBV18 | CASSPASSNTEAFF
NA | TRBJ1-4 | TRBV10-3 | CAISEEGAMEKLFF
few | TRBJ1-2 | TRBV30 | CAWSVPTGHGYTF
few | TRBJ2-1 | TRBV28 | CASSTPGTGPNEQFF
NA | TRBJ2-1 | TRBV11-2 | CASSPTVLAGVGNEQFF
many | TRBJ1-5 | TRBV7-9 | CASSHGTGDQPQHF
NA | TRBJ1-5 | TRBV19 | CASTQYSNQPRHF
NA | TRBJ2-1 | TRBV6-5 | CASSNGLAGGPHNEQFF
many | TRBJ1-1 | TRBV7-9 | CASSSLLRLNTEAFF
many | TRBJ2-7 | TRBV4-3 | CASSQEVGATYEQYF
few | TRBJ2-1 | TRBV20-1 | CSAVDTSGSSYNEQFF
few | TRBJ2-3 | TRBV28 | CASRSGADTQYF
many | TRBJ1-5 | TRBV20-1 | CSANVREGQPQHF